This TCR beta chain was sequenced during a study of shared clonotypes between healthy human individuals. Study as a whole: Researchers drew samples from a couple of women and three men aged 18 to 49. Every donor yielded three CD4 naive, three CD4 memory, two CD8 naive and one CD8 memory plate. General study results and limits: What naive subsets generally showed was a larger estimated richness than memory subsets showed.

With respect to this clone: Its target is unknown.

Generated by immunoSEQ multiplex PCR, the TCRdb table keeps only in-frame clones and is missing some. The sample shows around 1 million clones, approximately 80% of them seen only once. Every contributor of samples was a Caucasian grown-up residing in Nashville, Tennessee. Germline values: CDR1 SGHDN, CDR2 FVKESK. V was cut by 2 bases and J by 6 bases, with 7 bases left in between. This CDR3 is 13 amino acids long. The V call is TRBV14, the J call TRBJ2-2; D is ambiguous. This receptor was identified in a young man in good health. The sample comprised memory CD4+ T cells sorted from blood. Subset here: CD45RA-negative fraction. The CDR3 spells CASSQNIAGELFF. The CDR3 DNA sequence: TGTGCCAGCAGCCAAAACATCGCCGGGGAGCTGTTTTTT.